What follows are 8 T cell receptor beta chains derived from one specimen sequenced in a study of blood T cells in healthy people across ages. Primed by a sample-barcoded 5' primer and a J-beta primer mix, a second PCR proceeded for about 7 to 12 cycles. MiXCR, applied by TCRdb to the 5' RACE reads, yields one record per CDR3 protein. The sample has roughly 1,800,000 distinct CDR3 sequences, around half seen once. Sample: blood. Receptors originate from a woman aged 40 to 49 in good health.

The chain uses TRBV14 and TRBJ2-5; 10 positions match TRBD2. J lost 11 bases, V lost 4 bases, and 16 bases had no gene match. CDR3 size: 16 residues. In germline, CDR1 is SGHDN, CDR2 FVKESK. The CDR3 spells CASSPIGLAEYNEQYF. The CDR3 nucleotides read TGTGCCAGCAGCCCCATAGGACTAGCGGAATACAATGAGCAGTACTTC.

This clonotype was seen more than once but under ten times. The V call is TRBV5-5, the J call TRBJ2-2, with unresolved D. Per germline, CDR1 SGHKS and CDR2 YYEKEE (reference sequence). The CDR3 contains 14 residues. Trimming removed 5 bases at V and 1 base at J, with 9 bases between. The CDR3 nucleotides read TGTGCCAGCAGTACTGTCCTGAACACCGGGGAGCTGTTTTTT. The encoded protein is CASSTVLNTGELFF.

V gene TRBV12-3 or TRBV12-4 combines with J gene TRBJ2-5; 11 positions agree with TRBD2. The CDR3 is made up of 15 amino acids. After removal of 7 bases from V and 5 bases from J, the junction contained 9 bases not matched to a gene. The CDR3 region has the DNA TGTGCCAGCAACCACGAGACTAGCGGGGTTGAGACCCAGTACTTC. Translating gives CASNHETSGVETQYF.

This clonotype has just a few counts. The chain combines TRBV7-8 with TRBJ1-2, with TRBD1 matching over 8 bases. Per germline, CDR1 SGHVS and CDR2 FQNEAQ. This CDR3 has 16 amino acids. Germline trimming cut 2 bases from V and 4 bases from J; bases unmatched to any gene: 9. CDR3: CASSLTVMTGAYGYTF. The DNA for the CDR3 is TGTGCCAGCAGCTTAACTGTTATGACAGGGGCCTATGGCTACACCTTC.

V is TRBV7-6 and J is TRBJ2-5, with 10 positions matching TRBD1. The J call could be wrong; TRBJ2-7 is a better fit for the DNA end. This CDR3 region has 14 residues. Germline CDR1 reads SGHVS; CDR2 reads FNYEAQ. The CDR3 DNA reads as TGTGCCAGCAGCTACCGGGACAGGGGTGGCGAGCAGTACTTC. Amino acid sequence: CASSYRDRGGEQYF.

The sample holds a few counts of this clonotype. This chain uses TRBV20-1 with TRBJ2-3; D is unclear. V was clipped by 1 base and J by 1 base, with 15 bases between them. CDR3 size: 16 residues. Germline CDR1 is DFQATT and CDR2 is SNEGSKA (reference sequence). The CDR3 DNA sequence: TGCAGTGCTAGAGGGACCCTCGGACCTGGCACAGATACGCAGTATTTT. This translates into CSARGTLGPGTDTQYF.

A few counts support this clonotype. The chain carries TRBV12-3 or TRBV12-4 and TRBJ2-1; tentative D call: TRBD2 (5 bases). Trimming removed 7 bases at V and 0 bases at J, with 10 bases between. There are 14 residues in the CDR3. CDR3 nucleotide sequence: TGTGCCAGCACGCTGGGGAGCTCCTACAATGAGCAGTTCTTC. It codes for CASTLGSSYNEQFF.

The genes are TRBV5-1 and TRBJ2-4; TRBD1 matches at 8 bases. There are 18 residues in the CDR3. The ends lost 0 bases at V and 3 bases at J; junction bases unmatched: 11. Germline V CDR1 and CDR2: SGHRS, YFSETQ. The DNA of the CDR3 is TGCGCCAGCAGCTTGGTCAGGGCAGGGGGCTCGGGCAAAAACATTCAGTACTTC. Translated: CASSLVRAGGSGKNIQYF.